This TCR beta chain is from a study of radiation and T cells in renal cell carcinoma. Study observations and caveats: No pretreatment tumor biopsies were available for baseline clonotypes.

The CDR3 has 11 amino acids. Trimming stripped 4 bases from V and 9 bases from J, with 12 bases between. Germline V lookup: CDR1 GTSNPN, CDR2 SVGIG (reference sequence). The time point: baseline pretreatment blood. Treatment noted: 15 Gy SBRT to primary tumor, nephrectomy 4 weeks later. Repertoires were generated with immunoSEQ multiplex PCR, while TCRdb's copy carries only in-frame clones and drops some. The table shows 150,000 or so clones, with more than 70% occurring only once. For this clone: The antigen remains undetermined.

This specimen consisted of blood, obtained from a patient whose treatment included radiotherapy and nephrectomy. This chain uses TRBV30 with TRBJ1-1; tentative D call: TRBD1 (6 bases). The clonotype originates from a woman aged 45-65 years with renal cell carcinoma. In DNA form, the CDR3 reads TGTGCCTGGATCCGCGGGGGGCAAGCTTTCTTT. Protein: CAWIRGGQAFF.